This T cell receptor (beta chain) was sequenced during a study of cytomegalovirus exposure and HLA in healthy donors. Looked up from germline, CDR1 is SGHRS and CDR2 is YFSETQ. The CDR3 length is 15 residues. V was cut by 0 bases and J by 7 bases, with 16 bases left in between. Assay: immunoSEQ multiplex PCR; the TCRdb copy retains only in-frame clones and omits some. Of approximately 260,000 clones listed, around 86% are singletons. The J gene is TRBJ1-2, the V gene TRBV5-1; the D is unclear. The specimen sequenced was PBMCs. The TCR comes from a woman aged 30 to 39 in good health and CMV-seropositive. CDR3 sequence reads: CASSLDPGRSGGYTF. The CDR3 DNA is TGCGCCAGCAGCTTGGATCCGGGGAGATCGGGTGGCTACACCTTC. The whole variable domain, filled in from reference TRBV5-1 and TRBJ1-2, reads KAGVTQTPRYLIKTRGQQVTLSCSPISGHRSVSWYQQTPGQGLQFLFEYFSETQRNKGNFPGRFSGRQFSNSRSEMNVSTLELGDSALYLCASSLDPGRSGGYTFGSGTRLTVV.